The TCR beta chain under discussion was sequenced for a study of cytomegalovirus exposure and HLA in healthy donors. This CDR3 comprises 16 residues. Germline trimming cut 2 bases from V and 1 base from J; bases unmatched to any gene: 7. CDR1 is MDHEN, CDR2 SYDVKM, per germline. Study-wide results and limits: Later, an analysis found that common viral pathogens appeared to be linked with several of the most significant clusters.

In nominal health when sampled, donors likely had unrecorded immune exposures nonetheless. Note on this clone: The antigen remains undetermined.

Both 60 Vbeta primers and 13 Jbeta primers went into the PCR. Profiling relied on immunoSEQ multiplex PCR, and the TCRdb table lists in-frame clones only, not all of them. The sample has approximately 190,000 clones, 70% to 80% seen once; the top ten hold 2.1%. The clonotype was recovered from a woman aged 25 to 39 in good health and CMV-seropositive. The chain recombines TRBV28 with TRBJ1-1; 7 bases are shared with TRBD1. Sequencing was performed on PBMCs. As DNA, the CDR3 is TGTGCCAGCAGTTTACGACAGGGAGGTGGGAACACTGAAGCTTTCTTT. As protein: CASSLRQGGGNTEAFF. Supplemented by reference TRBV28 and TRBJ1-1, the full variable domain reads DVKVTQSSRYLVKRTGEKVFLECVQDMDHENMFWYRQDPGLGLRLIYFSYDVKMKEKGDIPEGYSVSREKKERFSLILESASTNQTSMYLCASSLRQGGGNTEAFFGQGTRLTVV.